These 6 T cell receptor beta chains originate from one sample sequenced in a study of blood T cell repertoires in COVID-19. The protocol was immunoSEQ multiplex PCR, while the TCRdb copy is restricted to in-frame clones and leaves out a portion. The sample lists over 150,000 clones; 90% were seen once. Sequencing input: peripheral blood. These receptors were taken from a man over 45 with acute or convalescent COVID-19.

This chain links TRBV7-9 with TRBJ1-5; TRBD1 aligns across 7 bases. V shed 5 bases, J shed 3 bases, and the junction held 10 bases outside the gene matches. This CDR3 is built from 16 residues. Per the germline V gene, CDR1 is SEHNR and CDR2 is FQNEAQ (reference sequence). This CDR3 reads CASSNAYGTVNQPQHF. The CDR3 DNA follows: TGTGCCAGCAGCAACGCATACGGGACAGTCAATCAGCCCCAGCATTTT. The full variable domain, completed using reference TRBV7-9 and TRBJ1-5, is DTGVSQNPRHKITKRGQNVTFRCDPISEHNRLYWYRQTLGQGPEFLTYFQNEAQLEKSRLLSDRFSAERPKGSFSTLEIQRTEQGDSAMYLCASSNAYGTVNQPQHFGDGTRLSIL.

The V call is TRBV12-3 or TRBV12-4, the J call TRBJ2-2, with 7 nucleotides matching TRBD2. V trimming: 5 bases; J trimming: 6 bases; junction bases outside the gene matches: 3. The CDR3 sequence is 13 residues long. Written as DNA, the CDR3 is TGTGCCAGCAGTCGACTAGCATCCGGGGAGCTGTTTTTT. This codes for CASSRLASGELFF.

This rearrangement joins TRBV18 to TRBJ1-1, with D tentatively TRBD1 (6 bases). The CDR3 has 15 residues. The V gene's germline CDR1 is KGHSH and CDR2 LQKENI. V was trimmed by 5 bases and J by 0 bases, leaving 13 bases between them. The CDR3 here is CASSLDSPMNTEAFF. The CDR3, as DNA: TGTGCCAGCTCATTGGACAGCCCTATGAACACTGAAGCTTTCTTT.

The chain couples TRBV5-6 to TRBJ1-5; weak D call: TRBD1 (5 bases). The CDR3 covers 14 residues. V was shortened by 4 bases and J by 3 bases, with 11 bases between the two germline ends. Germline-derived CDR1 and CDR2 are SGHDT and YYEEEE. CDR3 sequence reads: CASSPGTANQPQHF. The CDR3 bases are TGTGCCAGCAGCCCGGGGACTGCCAATCAGCCCCAGCATTTT. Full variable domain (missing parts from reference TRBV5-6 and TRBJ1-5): DAGVTQSPTHLIKTRGQQVTLRCSPKSGHDTVSWYQQALGQGPQFIFQYYEEEERQRGNFPDRFSGHQFPNYSSELNVNALLLGDSALYLCASSPGTANQPQHFGDGTRLSIL.

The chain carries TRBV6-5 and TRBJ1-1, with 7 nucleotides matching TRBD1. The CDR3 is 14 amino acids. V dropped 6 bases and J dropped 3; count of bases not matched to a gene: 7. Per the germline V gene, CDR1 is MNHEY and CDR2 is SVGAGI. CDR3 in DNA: TGTGCCAGCAGGCCGAGGGGGCCCTACACTGAAGCTTTCTTT. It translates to CASRPRGPYTEAFF.

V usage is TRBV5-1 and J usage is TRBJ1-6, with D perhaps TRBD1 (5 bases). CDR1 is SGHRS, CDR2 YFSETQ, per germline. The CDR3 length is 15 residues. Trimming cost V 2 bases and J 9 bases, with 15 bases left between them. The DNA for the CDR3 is TGCGCCAGCAGCTTCCGCGGGACTGATTCTTCACCCCTCCACTTT. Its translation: CASSFRGTDSSPLHF.